Presented here are 29 T cell receptor beta chains from one specimen sequenced in a study of blood T cell repertoires in COVID-19. Repertoires were generated with immunoSEQ multiplex PCR, while TCRdb's copy carries only in-frame clones and drops some. This table holds 400,000 or so clones, approximately 90% found once. Source material: peripheral blood. These TCRs come from a woman aged 40 to 49 with COVID-19, enrolled during active disease.

The chain couples TRBV30 to TRBJ1-4, with D unclear. CDR1 GTSNPN and CDR2 SVGIG come from the germline V gene (reference sequence). The CDR3 extends over 13 amino acids. V was pared by 3 bases and J by 13 bases, with 18 bases between. The CDR3 is CAWRQNSGRGLFF. CDR3 nucleotides: TGTGCCTGGAGGCAGAACAGCGGCCGTGGACTGTTTTTT.

This rearrangement joins TRBV21-1 to TRBJ2-1; TRBD1, the D gene given by the table, was not confirmed from the DNA. TRBV21-1 is marked as a pseudogene. CDR3 length: 17 amino acids. The CDR3 here is CASSKEASGTARNEQFF. CDR3 coding DNA: TGTGCCAGCAGCAAAGAGGCTTCCGGGACAGCTAGGAATGAGCAGTTCTTC.

This chain links TRBV2 with TRBJ1-6; the match to TRBD1 covers 7 bases. The CDR3 is 13 amino acids. Germline CDR1 and CDR2: SNHLY and FYNNEI. J lost 10 bases, V lost 4 bases, and 4 bases had no gene match. The CDR3 DNA is TGTGCCAGCAGTGTAGGGGGCCAATCACCCCTCCACTTT. Its translation: CASSVGGQSPLHF.

Details on this clone: This sample also contains other DNA sequences that code for the same CDR3. The rearrangement links TRBV4-3 to TRBJ2-3; D remains unclear. CDR3 length: 14 residues. Trimming took off 0 bases at V and 3 bases at J, with 7 bases between the two ends. Germline lookup yields CDR1 LGHNA and CDR2 YSLEER. CDR3 nucleotides: TGCGCCAGCAGCCAAGATTCGAGGACAGATACGCAGTATTTT. Amino acid sequence: CASSQDSRTDTQYF.

The sample holds one count of this clone. The V gene is TRBV7-2, the J gene TRBJ1-1, with 7 bases fitting TRBD1. Germline V gene lookup returns CDR1 SGHTA and CDR2 FQGNSA. Germline trimming cut 4 bases from V and 8 bases from J; bases unmatched to any gene: 10. This CDR3 contains 14 residues. The CDR3 DNA is TGTGCCAGCAGCTCCATAGGGGGCCGGGCCGAAGCTTTCTTT. It codes for CASSSIGGRAEAFF. The full variable domain, its missing parts supplied by reference TRBV7-2 and TRBJ1-1, is GAGVSQSPSNKVTEKGKDVELRCDPISGHTALYWYRQSLGQGLEFLIYFQGNSAPDKSGLPSDRFSAERTGGSVSTLTIQRTQQEDSAVYLCASSSIGGRAEAFFGQGTRLTVV.

J is TRBJ2-3 and V is TRBV5-1; 7 positions agree with TRBD2. After removal of 0 bases from V and 1 base from J, the junction contained 5 bases not matched to a gene. This CDR3 spans 16 amino acids. The germline V gene has CDR1 SGHRS and CDR2 YFSETQ. This CDR3 reads CASSLGLAARTDTQYF. The CDR3 DNA sequence: TGCGCCAGCAGCTTGGGCCTAGCGGCCCGCACAGATACGCAGTATTTT. The whole variable domain, remainder taken from reference TRBV5-1 and TRBJ2-3, is KAGVTQTPRYLIKTRGQQVTLSCSPISGHRSVSWYQQTPGQGLQFLFEYFSETQRNKGNFPGRFSGRQFSNSRSEMNVSTLELGDSALYLCASSLGLAARTDTQYFGPGTRLTVL.

This chain joins TRBV7-3 and TRBJ1-1; unclear D gene. Germline loops: CDR1 SGHTA, CDR2 FQGTGA. V lost 0 bases and J lost 1, with 9 bases in between. The length of the CDR3 is 15 residues. CDR3 DNA sequence: TGTGCCAGCAGCTTAACGGGCCCCAGGAACACTGAAGCTTTCTTT. It specifies CASSLTGPRNTEAFF.

This chain uses TRBV5-8 with TRBJ2-5; the D gene is possibly TRBD1 (6 bases). The CDR3 is 15 amino acids. Germline lookup yields CDR1 SGHTS and CDR2 YDEGEE. Between the trimmed V and J ends, which lost 0 bases and 4 bases, there was a span of 13 bases. CDR3: CASSLAFGGGETQYF. The DNA of the CDR3 is TGTGCCAGCAGCTTGGCTTTTGGGGGCGGAGAGACCCAGTACTTC.

The rearrangement joins TRBV19 to TRBJ1-3, with TRBD1 as a possible D gene (5 bases). V was shortened by 3 bases and J by 2 bases, with 5 bases between the two germline ends. Germline V gives CDR1 LNHDA, CDR2 SQIVND (reference sequence). The CDR3 consists of 13 residues. CDR3 coding DNA: TGTGCCAGTAGTATGGGGCCTGGAAACACCATATATTTT. This translates into CASSMGPGNTIYF.

CDR3 protein: CASSYDHYYEQYF. The CDR3 DNA is TGTGCCAGCAGTTACGATCACTACTACGAGCAGTACTTC. The J gene is TRBJ2-7, the V gene TRBV6-5; D is ambiguous. The CDR3 loop spans 13 amino acids. Trimming pared 2 bases from V and 3 bases from J, leaving 8 bases between. The germline gives CDR1 MNHEY, CDR2 SVGAGI.

The chain has TRBV28 and TRBJ2-7; D unclear. Trimming took off 5 bases at V and 6 bases at J, with 11 bases between the two ends. The CDR3 totals 12 residues. Per germline, CDR1 MDHEN and CDR2 SYDVKM. This CDR3 is CASSTVRGEQYF. The DNA for the CDR3 is TGTGCCAGCAGTACCGTAAGAGGCGAGCAGTACTTC.

The chain has TRBV9 and TRBJ1-2, with TRBD1 identical over 9 bases. Unmatched junction bases numbered 14, after V lost 4 bases and J lost 4 bases. The CDR3 extends over 17 amino acids. The germline gives CDR1 SGDLS, CDR2 YYNGEE. The CDR3, as DNA: TGTGCCAGCAGCCTCGGGACAGGGCCTACTCGGGGCTATGGCTACACCTTC. Its translation: CASSLGTGPTRGYGYTF.

The chain is built from TRBV5-5 and TRBJ2-2; D gene ambiguous. This CDR3 spans 13 amino acids. Trimming pared 2 bases from V and 6 bases from J, leaving 8 bases between. The germline V gene has CDR1 SGHKS and CDR2 YYEKEE (reference sequence). Here the CDR3 DNA reads TGTGCCAGCAGCTTTTCTGTTCCCGGGGAGCTGTTTTTT. It specifies CASSFSVPGELFF.

The CDR3 nucleotides read TGTGCCACCAGTGATTCGAGACAGGGCCACACTGAAGCTTTCTTT. It specifies CATSDSRQGHTEAFF. This sequence joins TRBV24-1 and TRBJ1-1; 7 bases line up with TRBD1. Germline V gives CDR1 KGHDR, CDR2 SFDVKD. V gave up 2 bases and J gave up 3 bases; unmatched junction bases: 5. CDR3 length: 15 residues.

The chain employs TRBV5-6 and TRBJ2-2; 8 bases agree with TRBD2. The V and J ends lost 0 bases and 5 bases, in that order; junction bases with no gene match: 6. The CDR3 length is 16 residues. The V gene's germline CDR1 is SGHDT and CDR2 YYEEEE. CDR3: CASSLGLAGITGELFF. The CDR3 region has the DNA TGTGCCAGCAGCTTGGGTTTAGCGGGGATTACCGGGGAGCTGTTTTTT.

This clone appeared once. The chain recombines TRBV27 with TRBJ1-2; no clear D. This CDR3 comprises 14 residues. Per the germline V gene, CDR1 is MNHEY and CDR2 is SMNVEV (reference sequence). Trimming stripped 0 bases from V and 3 bases from J, with 8 bases between. CDR3 protein: CASSLSSLDYGYTF. CDR3 DNA sequence: TGTGCCAGCAGTTTATCTAGCCTGGACTATGGCTACACCTTC.

The chain couples TRBV3-1 (or the pseudogene TRBV3-2) to TRBJ1-4; 8 positions agree with TRBD1. Germline V CDR1 and CDR2: LGHDT, YNNKEL (reference sequence). The CDR3 is 17 amino acids. V gave up 4 bases and J gave up 8 bases; unmatched junction bases: 15. This CDR3 reads CASSLWDRTGRGEKLFF. The CDR3 DNA is TGTGCCAGCAGCCTATGGGACAGGACGGGGCGTGGGGAAAAACTGTTTTTT.

V is TRBV28 and J is TRBJ1-3; 9 nucleotides agree with TRBD1. V gave up 6 bases and J gave up 3 bases; unmatched junction bases: 3. This CDR3 region has 14 residues. Germline V gives CDR1 MDHEN, CDR2 SYDVKM. CDR3 region: CASSPTGGGNTIYF. Written as DNA, the CDR3 is TGTGCCAGCAGCCCGACAGGGGGTGGAAACACCATATATTTT.

V is TRBV3-1 (or the pseudogene TRBV3-2) and J is TRBJ2-7, with 15 bases that match TRBD2. Germline-derived CDR1 and CDR2 are LGHDT and YNNKEL (reference sequence). The V and J ends lost 4 bases and 6 bases, in that order; junction bases with no gene match: 4. This CDR3 region has 15 residues. Here the CDR3 DNA reads TGTGCCAGCAGCCCCGGGACTAGCGGGGGGCTCGAGCAGTACTTC. Its translation is CASSPGTSGGLEQYF.

This chain links TRBV7-2 with TRBJ2-2, with 10 bases matching TRBD1. Germline CDR1 and CDR2: SGHTA and FQGNSA. The CDR3 sequence is 18 residues long. V trimming: 3 bases; J trimming: 6 bases; junction bases outside the gene matches: 13. Here the CDR3 reads CASSFRDRGLVGSGELFF. CDR3 in DNA: TGTGCCAGCAGCTTCCGGGACAGGGGACTAGTCGGTTCCGGGGAGCTGTTTTTT.

This chain joins TRBV7-8 and TRBJ2-7; TRBD1 is a possible D gene (5 bases). Trimming left V 2 bases short and J 6 bases short, with 8 bases between. This CDR3 comprises 12 residues. From germline, CDR1 is SGHVS and CDR2 FQNEAQ. The CDR3 coding sequence is TGTGCCAGCAGCTTACAGGGAAGCGAGCAGTACTTC. Its translation: CASSLQGSEQYF.

This clone was detected only once. The V gene is TRBV30, the J gene TRBJ1-2; 7 nucleotides match TRBD1. CDR3 length: 14 residues. In germline, CDR1 is GTSNPN, CDR2 SVGIG (reference sequence). Unmatched junction bases numbered 9, after V lost 4 bases and J lost 4 bases. The CDR3 sequence: CAWNIQGSFYGYTF. For the CDR3, the DNA is TGTGCCTGGAACATACAGGGGTCCTTCTATGGCTACACCTTC. The full variable domain, rest sourced from reference TRBV30 and TRBJ1-2, is SQTIHQWPATLVQPVGSPLSLECTVEGTSNPNLYWYRQAAGRGLQLLFYSVGIGQISSEVPQNLSASRPQDRQFILSSKKLLLSDSGFYLCAWNIQGSFYGYTFGSGTRLTVV.

This clone has only one observation. The V gene is TRBV5-6, the J gene TRBJ1-2, with 7 bases aligning to TRBD1. The length of the CDR3 is 13 residues. In germline, CDR1 is SGHDT, CDR2 YYEEEE. Germline trimming cut 5 bases from V and 8 bases from J; bases unmatched to any gene: 9. The CDR3 is CASSLGQSVGYTF. DNA for the CDR3: TGTGCCAGCAGTCTGGGACAGTCTGTAGGCTACACCTTC.

The chain carries TRBV19 and TRBJ2-4, with 9 bases matching TRBD1. Germline lookup yields CDR1 LNHDA and CDR2 SQIVND (reference sequence). The CDR3 has 16 amino acids. J was trimmed by 5 bases and V by 5 bases; bases with no gene match: 10. The CDR3 nucleotides are TGTGCCAGTAGTTCACGACAGGGGGATTACGAAAACATTCAGTACTTC. The encoded protein is CASSSRQGDYENIQYF.

This chain links TRBV5-1 with TRBJ1-1; 9 bases are shared with TRBD1. This CDR3 spans 15 amino acids. The germline CDR1 and CDR2 sequences are SGHRS and YFSETQ. J lost 4 bases, V lost 1 base, and 5 bases had no gene match. CDR3 sequence reads: CASSLSGTGLTEAFF. The CDR3 DNA reads as TGCGCCAGCAGCTTGTCCGGGACAGGGCTCACTGAAGCTTTCTTT. The full variable domain, completed using reference TRBV5-1 and TRBJ1-1, is KAGVTQTPRYLIKTRGQQVTLSCSPISGHRSVSWYQQTPGQGLQFLFEYFSETQRNKGNFPGRFSGRQFSNSRSEMNVSTLELGDSALYLCASSLSGTGLTEAFFGQGTRLTVV.

CDR3 amino acids: CASSPKSDTEAFF. The CDR3 region has the DNA TGTGCCAGCTCACCAAAGTCGGACACTGAAGCTTTCTTT. The chain links TRBV18 to TRBJ1-1; D is ambiguous. Between the trimmed V and J ends, which lost 2 bases and 3 bases, there was a span of 7 bases. CDR1 is KGHSH and CDR2 is LQKENI in the germline V gene. This CDR3 is 13 amino acids long.

Here the CDR3 DNA reads TGCGCCAGCAGCTTGACGACAGGGGACAATCAGCCCCAGCATTTT. The encoded protein is CASSLTTGDNQPQHF. The chain links TRBV5-1 to TRBJ1-5, with TRBD1 matching 8 bases. J lost 3 bases, V lost 1 base, and 3 bases had no gene match. Germline CDR1 and CDR2: SGHRS and YFSETQ. The CDR3 is made up of 15 amino acids.

Only a few counts were recorded for this clone. The rearrangement uses TRBV4-3 and TRBJ1-1; 8 bases agree with TRBD1. Germline lookup yields CDR1 LGHNA and CDR2 YSLEER. Trimming at V came to 1 base and at J to 3 bases, leaving 10 bases not matched to a gene. This CDR3 has 17 amino acids. The CDR3 DNA reads as TGCGCCAGCAGCCAAGGATCGGCAGGGGGCGTGGACACTGAAGCTTTCTTT. It translates to CASSQGSAGGVDTEAFF.

The chain carries TRBV5-1 and TRBJ1-2; 8 bases are a match to TRBD1. This CDR3 is 14 amino acids long. Trimming cost V 4 bases and J 5 bases; bases outside gene matches: 7. Per germline, CDR1 SGHRS and CDR2 YFSETQ. The CDR3 DNA sequence: TGCGCCAGCAGCGCTGGACAGGGACCTTATGGCTACACCTTC. The encoded protein is CASSAGQGPYGYTF.